This is a list of T cell receptor beta chains from one sample in a study of cytomegalovirus exposure and HLA in healthy donors. The protocol was immunoSEQ multiplex PCR, while the TCRdb copy is restricted to in-frame clones and leaves out a portion. This sample has roughly 120,000 clones, with around 80% found just once. Sequenced input: PBMCs. Source of these receptors: a man aged 30-40 years in good health and CMV-seronegative. The CDR3 runs from the conserved cysteine through the conserved F or W.

TRBJ1-5 16 TRBV4-1 CASSQAGRGDNQPQHF
TRBJ2-7 15 TRBV28 CASISAGTGTHEQYF
TRBJ1-2 14 TRBV19 CASSMLGRTYGYTF
TRBJ2-5 13 TRBV7-2 CASSLRRGETQYF
TRBJ2-7 12 TRBV2 CASRAPGTRSFF
TRBJ2-7 14 TRBV13 CASSLPLRAYEQYF
TRBJ2-1 15 TRBV11-1 CASSFTSGKVNEQFF
TRBJ1-6 16 TRBV13 CASSLRDRGLSSPLHF
TRBJ2-7 16 TRBV5-6 CASRRRSGTKTYEQYF
TRBJ1-6 16 TRBV4-3 CASSHDSTGVNSPLHF
TRBJ1-1 12 TRBV29-1 CSVAARVTEAFF
TRBJ1-5 12 TRBV2 CASSAGKQPQHF
TRBJ2-7 16 TRBV15 CATSRDPAGRSYEQYF
TRBJ1-3 15 TRBV7-9 CAANGVGGGGNTIYF
TRBJ2-3 15 TRBV28 CAISSGRASRDTQYF
TRBJ1-4 15 TRBV5-1 CASSLEGAANEKLFF
TRBJ2-7 16 TRBV10-3 CAISESRGGALYEQYF
- 12 TRBV29-1 CSVKSRVHEQYF
TRBJ2-5 13 TRBV2 CASTLMASAEYDF
TRBJ1-1 15 TRBV10-1 CASSESTGMNTEAFF
TRBJ2-7 16 TRBV5-1 CASSLDTPGQNYEQYF
TRBJ2-7 12 TRBV2 CASGWGWDEQYF
TRBJ1-2 12 TRBV10-3 CAIGAGNYGYTF
TRBJ1-1 13 TRBV10-1 CASSPQGNTEAFF
TRBJ2-7 17 TRBV4-1 CASSRKGLAGDSLEQYF
TRBJ1-5 14 TRBV21-1 CASSKAGGDQPQHF
TRBJ2-7 14 TRBV5-1 CASSLGTSSYEQYF
TRBJ1-1 12 TRBV18 CASSQSDTEAFF
TRBJ2-7 15 TRBV7-2 CASSRAGTSGYEQYF
TRBJ2-7 14 TRBV5-1 CASSLVAGGYEQYF
- 14 TRBV2 CASRAGLAGDEQYF
TRBJ1-5 15 TRBV2 CASRKTSHSNQPQHF
TRBJ2-3 14 TRBV28 CASSWASGRDTQYF
TRBJ1-1 15 TRBV7-2 CASSLIQGADTEAFF
TRBJ2-2 12 TRBV7-9 CASNFRDGELFF
TRBJ2-1 15 TRBV5-1 CASSLAGYAAGEQFF
TRBJ1-6 19 TRBV28 CASSSPHQRVTSYNSPLHF
TRBJ2-7 14 TRBV5-1 CASSLVARSHEQYF
TRBJ1-2 15 TRBV18 CASSPGLEINYGYTF
TRBJ2-5 13 TRBV30 CAWSVTGVETQYF
TRBJ1-1 15 TRBV28 CASSSARRGNTEAFF
TRBJ1-5 16 TRBV28 CASSHRQGLSNQPQHF
TRBJ2-7 15 TRBV6-6 CASSGGTSGLYEQYF
TRBJ1-2 12 TRBV11-2 CASSTGGYGYTF
TRBJ2-3 14 TRBV7-9 CASSLTGSRNTQYF
TRBJ1-2 15 TRBV9 CASSVGSQPSYGYTF
TRBJ2-7 14 TRBV6-1 CASSEGDSSYEQYF
TRBJ2-5 13 TRBV5-5 CASSFLTEETQYF
TRBJ1-4 16 TRBV28 CASKPQGVGGVEKLFF
TRBJ2-4 13 TRBV30 CAWSVSSLNIQYF